Shown below are 17 T cell receptor beta chains from a single sample sequenced in a study of T cell responses to AZD1222 COVID-19 vaccine. TCRdb keeps only in-frame clones here, not all; method: immunoSEQ multiplex PCR. In the table there are 90,000 to 150,000 clones, 89% of which are singletons. Sequences were derived from peripheral blood, sampled on day 0 of AZD1222 vaccination. These receptor sequences come from an adult in good health.

The table lists this clone with a few counts. This CDR3 is CASSLGASSYNSPLHF. DNA for the CDR3: TGTGCCAGCAGCTTAGGGGCGAGCTCCTATAATTCACCCCTCCACTTT. The V call is TRBV7-2, the J call TRBJ1-6; D gene uncertain. CDR3 length: 16 amino acids. Trimming took off 1 base at V and 0 bases at J, with 7 bases between the two ends. Germline CDR1 SGHTA, CDR2 FQGNSA.

The J gene is TRBJ2-3, the V gene TRBV19, with TRBD2 as a possible D gene (5 bases). The germline V gene has CDR1 LNHDA and CDR2 SQIVND (reference sequence). Trimming stripped 5 bases from V and 0 bases from J, with 21 bases between. CDR3 size: 18 residues. The CDR3 spells CASSSPSKRSSSTDTQYF. Here the CDR3 DNA reads TGTGCCAGTAGTTCCCCATCCAAGCGGAGTAGTAGCACAGATACGCAGTATTTT.

A note on this clone: Other DNA sequences from this sample encode an identical CDR3 as well. The chain is built from TRBV6-5 and TRBJ1-1; weak D call: TRBD1 (6 bases). The ends were cut back, 2 bases at V and 4 bases at J, with 17 bases in the middle. This CDR3 has 16 amino acids. Germline CDR1 is MNHEY and CDR2 is SVGAGI. CDR3 in DNA: TGTGCCAGCAGTTACGGCAGGGGAAGGGTCGGCACTGAAGCTTTCTTT. It codes for CASSYGRGRVGTEAFF.

The chain uses TRBV28 and TRBJ1-1; the D is unclear. Germline CDR1 is MDHEN and CDR2 is SYDVKM. This CDR3 has 14 amino acids. V gave up 2 bases and J gave up 5 bases, with 12 bases separating them. CDR3 protein: CASSLPGEWTEAFF. CDR3 bases: TGTGCCAGCAGTTTACCCGGGGAATGGACTGAAGCTTTCTTT.

CDR3 amino acids: CASSEGAGASYEQYF. The CDR3 DNA is TGTGCCAGCAGTGAAGGTGCGGGAGCTTCCTACGAGCAGTACTTC. This rearrangement joins TRBV2 to TRBJ2-7; 7 bases are a match to TRBD2. Germline CDR1 is SNHLY and CDR2 is FYNNEI. J was trimmed by 1 base and V by 1 base; bases with no gene match: 4. The CDR3 has 15 residues.

V gene TRBV5-6 combines with J gene TRBJ1-1; 7 bases are a match to TRBD1. This CDR3 is built from 14 residues. In germline, CDR1 is SGHDT, CDR2 YYEEEE. With V trimmed by 4 bases and J by 5 bases, 8 bases remained unmatched. The CDR3 nucleotides are TGTGCCAGCAGCCCGGGGAGGGGGCCTACTGAAGCTTTCTTT. Translating gives CASSPGRGPTEAFF. Based on the CDR3 plus reference TRBV5-6 and TRBJ1-1, the full variable domain is DAGVTQSPTHLIKTRGQQVTLRCSPKSGHDTVSWYQQALGQGPQFIFQYYEEEERQRGNFPDRFSGHQFPNYSSELNVNALLLGDSALYLCASSPGRGPTEAFFGQGTRLTVV.

The DNA for the CDR3 is TGTGCCAGCAGTCTGGGACAGGGTACAGATACGCAGTATTTT. This encodes CASSLGQGTDTQYF. V and J are TRBV6-5 and TRBJ2-3, with TRBD1 matching 9 bases. The CDR3 length is 14 residues. V gave up 5 bases and J gave up 3 bases; unmatched junction bases: 3. Germline values: CDR1 MNHEY, CDR2 SVGAGI.

The chain combines TRBV2 with TRBJ2-7, with 10 bases matching TRBD2. The V gene's germline CDR1 is SNHLY and CDR2 FYNNEI. The V and J ends lost 5 bases and 1 base, in that order; junction bases with no gene match: 2. This CDR3 is built from 14 residues. The CDR3 loop reads CASSSGRGSYEQYF. The CDR3 bases are TGTGCCAGCAGTAGCGGGAGGGGGTCCTACGAGCAGTACTTC.

The genes are TRBV11-2 and TRBJ2-7, with 10 positions matching TRBD1. J was trimmed by 0 bases and V by 5 bases; bases with no gene match: 10. Germline loops: CDR1 SGHAT, CDR2 FQNNGV. The CDR3 has 17 amino acids. CDR3 in amino acids: CASSPTAGQGPSYEQYF. The CDR3 region has the DNA TGTGCCAGCAGCCCAACAGCGGGACAGGGGCCCTCCTACGAGCAGTACTTC.

This clone was observed a few times. The genes are TRBV4-1 and TRBJ1-4; TRBD1 aligns across 7 bases. The CDR3 is 15 residues long. J was trimmed by 2 bases and V by 4 bases; bases with no gene match: 4. Germline V gene lookup returns CDR1 MGHRA and CDR2 YSYEKL. Written as DNA, the CDR3 is TGCGCCAGCAGCCCGGGGACAGTCACTAATGAAAAACTGTTTTTT. This translates into CASSPGTVTNEKLFF.

The J gene is TRBJ1-5, the V gene TRBV28, with D unclear. CDR1 is MDHEN, CDR2 SYDVKM, per germline. This CDR3 region has 13 residues. The V end lost 4 bases, the J end lost 3 bases, and 7 bases lay between the germline ends. The CDR3 is CASSSLINQPQHF. The CDR3 nucleotides are TGTGCCAGCAGTTCCCTTATCAATCAGCCCCAGCATTTT.

This clone was detected only once. The V and J genes are TRBV3-1 (or the pseudogene TRBV3-2) and TRBJ1-1, with unresolved D. The CDR3 loop spans 16 amino acids. The V gene lost 0 bases and the J gene lost 1 base, with 12 bases spanning the gap. Germline assignment: CDR1 LGHDT and CDR2 YNNKEL (reference sequence). CDR3 DNA: TGTGCCAGCAGCCAAGATCGTAACACGTCGAACACTGAAGCTTTCTTT. Encoded protein: CASSQDRNTSNTEAFF.

The chain uses TRBV2 and TRBJ2-3, with unresolved D. Trimming removed 2 bases from V and 6 bases from J, with 9 bases in between. CDR3 length equals 13 residues. Looked up from germline, CDR1 is SNHLY and CDR2 is FYNNEI. The CDR3 bases are TGTGCCAGCAGTGAACAAGGTGGGGATACGCAGTATTTT. The encoded protein is CASSEQGGDTQYF.

This sequence joins TRBV3-1 (or the pseudogene TRBV3-2) and TRBJ2-1, with TRBD2 matching 16 bases. CDR1 and CDR2 (germline): LGHDT, YNNKEL (reference sequence). The V segment lost 4 bases and the J segment 0 bases; nucleotides outside the gene matches: 6. There are 19 residues in the CDR3. Written as DNA, the CDR3 is TGTGCCAGCAGCCCAGGGACTAGCGGGAGGGTAAGCTCCTACAATGAGCAGTTCTTC. Residues: CASSPGTSGRVSSYNEQFF.

This clone was counted a single time. This chain links TRBV7-2 with TRBJ1-5, with TRBD1 as a possible D gene (5 bases). CDR1 and CDR2 (germline): SGHTA, FQGNSA. Trimming stripped 5 bases from V and 7 bases from J, with 15 bases between. The CDR3 length is 14 residues. CDR3 in DNA: TGTGCCAGCAGCGCCCGCAGGGAAAACCAGCCCCAGCATTTT. It encodes CASSARRENQPQHF.

The rearrangement links TRBV27 to TRBJ2-7; 10 bases are shared with TRBD1. Germline CDR1 MNHEY, CDR2 SMNVEV (reference sequence). Germline trimming cut 2 bases from V and 5 bases from J; bases unmatched to any gene: 3. CDR3 size: 14 residues. CDR3 in DNA: TGTGCCAGCAGTTTAGACAGGGGGCAAAACGAGCAGTACTTC. It codes for CASSLDRGQNEQYF.

The V gene is TRBV29-1, the J gene TRBJ1-1, with 10 nucleotides matching TRBD1. V lost 6 bases and J lost 7; bases outside the gene matches: 11. The CDR3 loop spans 14 amino acids. CDR1 is SQVTM and CDR2 is ANQGSEA in the germline V gene. The CDR3 DNA is TGCAGCGTAGTCGGGACAGGGGTAGATGATGAAGCTTTCTTT. It codes for CSVVGTGVDDEAFF.